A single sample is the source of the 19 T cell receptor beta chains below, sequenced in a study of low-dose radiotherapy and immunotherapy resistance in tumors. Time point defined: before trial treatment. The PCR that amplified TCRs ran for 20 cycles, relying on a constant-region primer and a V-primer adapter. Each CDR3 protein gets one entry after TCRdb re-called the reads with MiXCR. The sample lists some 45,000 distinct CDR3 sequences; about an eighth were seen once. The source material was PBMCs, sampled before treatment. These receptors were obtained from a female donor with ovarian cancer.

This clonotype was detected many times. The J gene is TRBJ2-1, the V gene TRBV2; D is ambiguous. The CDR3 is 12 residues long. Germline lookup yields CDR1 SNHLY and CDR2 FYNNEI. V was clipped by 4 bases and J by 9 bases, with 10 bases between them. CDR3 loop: CASSGPGIEQFF. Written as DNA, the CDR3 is TGTGCCAGCAGTGGCCCGGGTATTGAGCAGTTCTTC. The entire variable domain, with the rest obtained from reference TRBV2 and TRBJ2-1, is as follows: EPEVTQTPSHQVTQMGQEVILRCVPISNHLYFYWYRQILGQKVEFLVSFYNNEISEKSEIFDDQFSVERPDGSNFTLKIRSTKLEDSAMYFCASSGPGIEQFFGPGTRLTVL.

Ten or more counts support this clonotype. DNA of the CDR3: TGTGCCAGCAGTTTACGGGCCAAAGGAAGCAATCAGCCCCAGCATTTT. Translating gives CASSLRAKGSNQPQHF. The V and J genes are TRBV28 and TRBJ1-5; D ambiguous. The CDR3 consists of 16 residues. Between the trimmed V and J ends, which lost 2 bases and 1 base, there was a span of 12 bases. In germline, CDR1 is MDHEN, CDR2 SYDVKM. The variable domain in full, with the rest retrieved from reference TRBV28 and TRBJ1-5, is DVKVTQSSRYLVKRTGEKVFLECVQDMDHENMFWYRQDPGLGLRLIYFSYDVKMKEKGDIPEGYSVSREKKERFSLILESASTNQTSMYLCASSLRAKGSNQPQHFGDGTRLSIL.

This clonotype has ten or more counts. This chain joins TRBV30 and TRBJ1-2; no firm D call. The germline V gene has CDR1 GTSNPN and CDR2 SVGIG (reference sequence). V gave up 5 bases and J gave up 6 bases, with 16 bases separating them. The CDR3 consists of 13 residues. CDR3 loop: CAWSGSLGNGYTF. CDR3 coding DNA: TGTGCCTGGTCAGGCAGCCTTGGGAATGGCTACACCTTC.

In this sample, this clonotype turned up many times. The CDR3: CASSYSKRGAYNEQFF. As DNA, the CDR3 is TGTGCCAGCAGTTACTCGAAGCGCGGGGCCTACAATGAGCAGTTCTTC. This sequence joins TRBV6-5 and TRBJ2-1, with TRBD2 as a possible D gene (6 bases). The V gene's germline CDR1 is MNHEY and CDR2 SVGAGI. Trimming cost V 0 bases and J 2 bases, with 11 bases left between them. CDR3 length: 16 residues.

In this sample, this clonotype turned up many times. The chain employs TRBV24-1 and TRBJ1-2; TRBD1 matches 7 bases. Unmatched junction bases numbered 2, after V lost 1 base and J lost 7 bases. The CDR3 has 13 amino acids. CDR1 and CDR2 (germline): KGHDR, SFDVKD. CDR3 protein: CATSDFTGVGYTF. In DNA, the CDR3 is TGTGCCACCAGTGATTTTACAGGGGTTGGCTACACCTTC.

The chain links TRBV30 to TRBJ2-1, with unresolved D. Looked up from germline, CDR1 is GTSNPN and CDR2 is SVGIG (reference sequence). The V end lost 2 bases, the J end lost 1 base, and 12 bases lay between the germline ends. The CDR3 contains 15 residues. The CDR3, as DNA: TGTGCCTGGAGTTGGAGTTCGTCGTCCTACAATGAGCAGTTCTTC. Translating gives CAWSWSSSSYNEQFF.

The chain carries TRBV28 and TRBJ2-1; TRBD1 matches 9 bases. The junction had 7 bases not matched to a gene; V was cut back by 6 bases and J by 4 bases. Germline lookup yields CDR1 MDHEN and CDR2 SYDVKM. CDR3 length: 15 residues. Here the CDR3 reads CASSPGTGSYNEQFF. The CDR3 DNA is TGTGCCAGCAGCCCCGGGACAGGGAGTTACAATGAGCAGTTCTTC.

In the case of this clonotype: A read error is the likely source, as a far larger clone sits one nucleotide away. CDR3 residues: CASSLVGQGDEQFF. The CDR3 nucleotides read TGCGCCAGCAGCTTGGTAGGACAGGGCGACGAGCAGTTCTTC. The rearrangement joins TRBV5-1 to TRBJ2-1, with 8 bases matching TRBD1. Unmatched junction bases numbered 6, after V lost 0 bases and J lost 10 bases. Per germline, CDR1 SGHRS and CDR2 YFSETQ. CDR3 length equals 14 residues.

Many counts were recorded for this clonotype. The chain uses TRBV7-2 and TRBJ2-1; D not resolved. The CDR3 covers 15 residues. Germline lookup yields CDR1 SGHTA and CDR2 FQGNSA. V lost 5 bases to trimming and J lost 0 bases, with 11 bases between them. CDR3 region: CASSPDLSSYNEQFF. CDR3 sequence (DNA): TGTGCCAGCAGCCCCGACTTGAGCTCCTACAATGAGCAGTTCTTC.

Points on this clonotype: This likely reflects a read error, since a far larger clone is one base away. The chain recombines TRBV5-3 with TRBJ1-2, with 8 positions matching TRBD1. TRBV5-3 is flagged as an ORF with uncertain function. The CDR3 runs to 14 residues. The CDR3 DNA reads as TGTACCAGCAGCTCCGGACAGGGAGGCTATGGCTACACCTTC. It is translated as CTSSSGQGGYGYTF.

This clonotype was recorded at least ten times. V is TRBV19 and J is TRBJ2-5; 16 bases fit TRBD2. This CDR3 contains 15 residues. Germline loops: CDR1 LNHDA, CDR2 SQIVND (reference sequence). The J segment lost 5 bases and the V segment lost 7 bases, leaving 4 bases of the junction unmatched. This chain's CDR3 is CASTTGLAGGETQYF. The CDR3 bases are TGTGCCAGTACCACGGGACTAGCGGGGGGGGAGACCCAGTACTTC.

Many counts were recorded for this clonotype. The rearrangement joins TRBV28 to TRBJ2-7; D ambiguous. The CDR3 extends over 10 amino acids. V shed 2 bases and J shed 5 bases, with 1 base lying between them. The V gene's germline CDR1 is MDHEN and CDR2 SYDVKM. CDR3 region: CASSLNEQYF. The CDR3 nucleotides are TGTGCCAGCAGTTTAAACGAGCAGTACTTC.

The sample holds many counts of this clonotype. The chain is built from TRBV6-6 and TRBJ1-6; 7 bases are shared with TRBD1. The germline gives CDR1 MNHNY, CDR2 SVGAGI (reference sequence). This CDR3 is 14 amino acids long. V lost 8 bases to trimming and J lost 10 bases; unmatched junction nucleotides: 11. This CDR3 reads CASHKPGTESPLHF. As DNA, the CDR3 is TGTGCCAGCCACAAACCCGGGACAGAGTCACCCCTCCACTTT.

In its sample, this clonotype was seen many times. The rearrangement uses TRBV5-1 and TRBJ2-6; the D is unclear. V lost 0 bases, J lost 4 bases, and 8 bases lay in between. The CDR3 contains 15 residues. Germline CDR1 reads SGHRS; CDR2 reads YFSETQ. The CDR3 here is CASSLGPAGANVLTF. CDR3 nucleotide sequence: TGCGCCAGCAGCTTGGGCCCGGCGGGGGCCAACGTCCTGACTTTC.

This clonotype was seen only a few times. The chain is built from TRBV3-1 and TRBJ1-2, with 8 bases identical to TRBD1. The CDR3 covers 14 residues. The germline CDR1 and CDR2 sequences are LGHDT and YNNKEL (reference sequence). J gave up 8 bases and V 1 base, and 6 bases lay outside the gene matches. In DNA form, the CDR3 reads TGTGCCAGCAGCCAAGGACAGGGGAGGGGAGGCTACACCTTC. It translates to CASSQGQGRGGYTF.

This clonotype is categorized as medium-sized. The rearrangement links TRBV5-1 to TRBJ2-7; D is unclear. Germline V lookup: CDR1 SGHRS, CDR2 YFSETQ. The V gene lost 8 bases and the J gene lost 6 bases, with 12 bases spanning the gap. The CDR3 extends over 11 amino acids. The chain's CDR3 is CASRQAVEQYF. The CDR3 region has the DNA TGCGCCAGTCGCCAGGCTGTCGAGCAGTACTTC.

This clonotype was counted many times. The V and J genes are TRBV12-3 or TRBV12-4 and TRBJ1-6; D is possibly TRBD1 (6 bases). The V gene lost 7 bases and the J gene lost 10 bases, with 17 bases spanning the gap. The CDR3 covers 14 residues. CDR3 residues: CASTSSGDGSPLHF. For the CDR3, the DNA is TGTGCCAGCACCTCCTCAGGGGATGGATCACCCCTCCACTTT.

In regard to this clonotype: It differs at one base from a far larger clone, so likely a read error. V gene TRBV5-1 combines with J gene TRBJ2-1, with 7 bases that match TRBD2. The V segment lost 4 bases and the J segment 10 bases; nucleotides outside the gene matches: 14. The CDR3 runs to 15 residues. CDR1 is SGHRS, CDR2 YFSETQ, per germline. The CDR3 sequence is CASSRVSGEVYEQFF. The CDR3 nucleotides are TGCGCCAGCAGCCGGGTGAGCGGGGAGGTCTACGAGCAGTTCTTC.

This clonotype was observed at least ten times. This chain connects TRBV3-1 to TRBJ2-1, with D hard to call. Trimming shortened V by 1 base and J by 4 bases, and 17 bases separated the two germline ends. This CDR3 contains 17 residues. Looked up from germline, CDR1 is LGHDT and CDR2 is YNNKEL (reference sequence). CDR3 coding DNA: TGTGCCAGCAGCCAAGGGTCGCACTCGCAGTTTTACAATGAGCAGTTCTTC. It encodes CASSQGSHSQFYNEQFF.